This T cell receptor (beta chain) is from a study of early T cells in non-severe SARS-CoV-2 infection. Study context: Investigators sequenced bulk RNA drawn from unsorted whole blood, and chains remained unpaired.

Study-wide findings and caveats: VDJdb-based matching was biased toward anti-spike CD8 responses and missed private and CD4 specificities.

As part of library construction, unique molecular identifiers were attached to individual cDNA molecules. TCRdb analysed the 5' RACE reads with MiXCR anew, one entry per CDR3 protein. The sample includes roughly 52,000 distinct CDR3 sequences, under 7% of them seen just once. This clonotype was picked up many times. Its antigen is currently unknown. J gave up 3 bases and V 4 bases, and 3 bases lay outside the gene matches. Germline-derived CDR1 and CDR2 are MNHNS and SASEGT. There are 14 residues in the CDR3. This TCR came from an adult who was a healthcare worker with PCR-confirmed SARS-CoV-2 infection or an uninfected control (not recorded which). The V and J genes are TRBV6-1 and TRBJ1-2, with 9 bases fitting TRBD1. Specimen: whole blood, collected at baseline. The CDR3 loop is CASSGGQGHYGYTF. The CDR3 DNA sequence: TGTGCCAGCAGTGGCGGACAGGGGCACTATGGCTACACCTTC.